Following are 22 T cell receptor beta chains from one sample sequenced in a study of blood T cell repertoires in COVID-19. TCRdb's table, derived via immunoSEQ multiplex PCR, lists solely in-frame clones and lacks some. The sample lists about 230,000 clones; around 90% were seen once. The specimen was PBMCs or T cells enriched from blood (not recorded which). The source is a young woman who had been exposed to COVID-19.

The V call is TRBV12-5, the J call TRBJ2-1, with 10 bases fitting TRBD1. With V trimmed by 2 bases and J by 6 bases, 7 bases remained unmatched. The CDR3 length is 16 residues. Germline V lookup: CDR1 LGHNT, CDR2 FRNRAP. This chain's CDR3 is CASGLRTGQGFNEQFF. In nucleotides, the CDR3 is TGTGCTAGTGGTTTGAGAACGGGACAGGGGTTCAATGAGCAGTTCTTC.

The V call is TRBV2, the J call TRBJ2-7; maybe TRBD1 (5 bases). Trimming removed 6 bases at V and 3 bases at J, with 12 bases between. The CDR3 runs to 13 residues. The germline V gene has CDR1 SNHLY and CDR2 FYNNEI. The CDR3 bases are TGTGCCAGCAGGCTGACAGCCAGCTACGAGCAGTACTTC. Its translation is CASRLTASYEQYF.

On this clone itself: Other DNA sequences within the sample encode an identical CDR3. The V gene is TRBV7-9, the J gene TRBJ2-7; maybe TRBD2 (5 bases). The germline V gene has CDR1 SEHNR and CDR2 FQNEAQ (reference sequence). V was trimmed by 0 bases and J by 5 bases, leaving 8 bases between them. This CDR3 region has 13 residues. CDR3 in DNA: TGTGCCAGCAGCTTAGCCGGGGTCCACGAGCAGTACTTC. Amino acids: CASSLAGVHEQYF.

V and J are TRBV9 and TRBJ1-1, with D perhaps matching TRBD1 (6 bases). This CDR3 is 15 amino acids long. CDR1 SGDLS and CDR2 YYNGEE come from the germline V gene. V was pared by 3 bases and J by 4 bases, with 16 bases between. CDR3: CASSGPGEGGTEAFF. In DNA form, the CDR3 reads TGTGCCAGCAGCGGACCAGGGGAGGGGGGCACTGAAGCTTTCTTT.

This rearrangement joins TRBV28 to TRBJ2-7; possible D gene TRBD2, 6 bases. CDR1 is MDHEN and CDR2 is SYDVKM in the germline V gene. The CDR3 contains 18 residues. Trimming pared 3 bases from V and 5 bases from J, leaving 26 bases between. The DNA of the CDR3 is TGTGCCAGCAGTTTCAACGGTGGTGGGAGGCAGGGTTATGACGAGCAGTACTTC. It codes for CASSFNGGGRQGYDEQYF.

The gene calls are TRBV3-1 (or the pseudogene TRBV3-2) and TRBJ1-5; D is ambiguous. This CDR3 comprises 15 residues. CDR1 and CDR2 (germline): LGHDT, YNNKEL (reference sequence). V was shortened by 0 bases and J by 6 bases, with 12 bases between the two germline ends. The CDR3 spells CASSQDPRLGQPQHF. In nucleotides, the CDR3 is TGTGCCAGCAGCCAAGATCCCCGACTTGGTCAGCCCCAGCATTTT.

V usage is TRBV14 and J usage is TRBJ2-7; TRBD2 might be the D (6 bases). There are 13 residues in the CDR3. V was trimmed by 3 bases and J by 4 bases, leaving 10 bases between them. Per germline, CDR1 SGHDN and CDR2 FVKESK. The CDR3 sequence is CASSHGTGYEQYF. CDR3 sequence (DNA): TGTGCCAGCAGCCACGGGACTGGGTACGAGCAGTACTTC.

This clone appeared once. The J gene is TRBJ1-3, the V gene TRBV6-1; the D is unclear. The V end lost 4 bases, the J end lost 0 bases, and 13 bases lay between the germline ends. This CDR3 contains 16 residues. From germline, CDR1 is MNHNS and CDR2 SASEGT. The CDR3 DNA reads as TGTGCCAGCAGTGCCGCTCAGGTACCCTCTGGAAACACCATATATTTT. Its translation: CASSAAQVPSGNTIYF.

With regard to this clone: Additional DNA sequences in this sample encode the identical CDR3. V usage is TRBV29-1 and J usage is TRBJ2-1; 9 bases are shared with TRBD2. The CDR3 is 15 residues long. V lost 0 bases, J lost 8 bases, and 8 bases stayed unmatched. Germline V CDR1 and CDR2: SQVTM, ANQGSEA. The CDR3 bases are TGCAGCGTTGAAGATCCCGCGGGAGGGCCATATGAGCAGTTCTTC. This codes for CSVEDPAGGPYEQFF.

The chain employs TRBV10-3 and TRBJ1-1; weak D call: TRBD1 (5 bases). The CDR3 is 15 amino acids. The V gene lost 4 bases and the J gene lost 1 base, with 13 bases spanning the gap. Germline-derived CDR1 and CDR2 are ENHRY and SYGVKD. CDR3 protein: CAISVGGGRNTEAFF. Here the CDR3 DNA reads TGTGCCATCAGTGTTGGGGGAGGGAGGAACACTGAAGCTTTCTTT.

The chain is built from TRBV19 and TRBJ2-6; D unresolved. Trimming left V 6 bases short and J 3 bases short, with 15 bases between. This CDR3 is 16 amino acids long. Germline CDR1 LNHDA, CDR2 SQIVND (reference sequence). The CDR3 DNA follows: TGTGCCAGTAGCCCCTCAACCGGCGGTGGGGCCAACGTCCTGACTTTC. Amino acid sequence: CASSPSTGGGANVLTF.

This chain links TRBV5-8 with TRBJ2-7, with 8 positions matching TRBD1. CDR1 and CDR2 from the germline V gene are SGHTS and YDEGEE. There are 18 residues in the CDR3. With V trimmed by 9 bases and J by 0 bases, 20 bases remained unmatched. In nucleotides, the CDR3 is TGTGCCACCCTAAATCACCGGGACAGGTTATCAAGCTCCTACGAGCAGTACTTC. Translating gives CATLNHRDRLSSSYEQYF. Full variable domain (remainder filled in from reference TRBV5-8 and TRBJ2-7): EAGVTQSPTHLIKTRGQQATLRCSPISGHTSVYWYQQALGLGLQFLLWYDEGEERNRGNFPPRFSGRQFPNYSSELNVNALELEDSALYLCATLNHRDRLSSSYEQYFGPGTRLTVT.

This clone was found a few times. The CDR3 protein is CASSRGLAGFLEQFF. CDR3 coding DNA: TGTGCCAGCAGCCGGGGACTAGCGGGATTTCTTGAGCAGTTCTTC. The chain employs TRBV7-9 and TRBJ2-1; 13 nucleotides align to TRBD2. V gave up 5 bases and J gave up 9 bases; unmatched junction bases: 7. This CDR3 has 15 residues. CDR1 and CDR2 (germline): SEHNR, FQNEAQ (reference sequence).

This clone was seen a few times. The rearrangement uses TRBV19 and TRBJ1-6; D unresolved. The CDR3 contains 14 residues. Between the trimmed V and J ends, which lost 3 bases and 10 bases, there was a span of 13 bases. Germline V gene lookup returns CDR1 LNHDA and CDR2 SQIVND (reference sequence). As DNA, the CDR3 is TGTGCCAGTAGTATGCAGGCACGGGAATCACCCCTCCACTTT. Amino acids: CASSMQARESPLHF.

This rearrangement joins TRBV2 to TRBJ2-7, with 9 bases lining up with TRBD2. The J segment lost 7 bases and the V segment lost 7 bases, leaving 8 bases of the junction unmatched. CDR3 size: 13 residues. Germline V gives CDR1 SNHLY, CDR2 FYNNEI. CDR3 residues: CASIPGTSWEQYF. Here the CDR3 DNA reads TGTGCCAGCATTCCCGGGACTAGCTGGGAGCAGTACTTC.

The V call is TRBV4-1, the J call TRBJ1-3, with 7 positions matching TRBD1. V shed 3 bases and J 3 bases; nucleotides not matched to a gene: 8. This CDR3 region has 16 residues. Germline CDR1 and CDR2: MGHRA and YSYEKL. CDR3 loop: CASSHLHRGDGNTIYF. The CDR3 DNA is TGCGCCAGCAGCCACCTCCACAGGGGAGATGGAAACACCATATATTTT.

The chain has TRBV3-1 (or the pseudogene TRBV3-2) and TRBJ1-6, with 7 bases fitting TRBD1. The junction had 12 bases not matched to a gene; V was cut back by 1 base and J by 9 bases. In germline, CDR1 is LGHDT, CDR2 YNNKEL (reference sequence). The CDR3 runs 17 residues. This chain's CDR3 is CASSQGQGRGTLSPLHF. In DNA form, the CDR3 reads TGTGCCAGCAGCCAAGGACAGGGCCGAGGGACCCTTTCACCCCTCCACTTT.

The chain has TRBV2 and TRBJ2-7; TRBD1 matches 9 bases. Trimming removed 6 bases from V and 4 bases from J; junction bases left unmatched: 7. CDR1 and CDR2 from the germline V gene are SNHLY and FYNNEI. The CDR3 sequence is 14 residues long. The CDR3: CASSIQGAYYEQYF. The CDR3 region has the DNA TGTGCCAGCAGCATACAGGGGGCGTATTACGAGCAGTACTTC.

Here the CDR3 reads CASSAGYGSYEQYF. As DNA, the CDR3 is TGTGCCAGCAGTGCAGGGTACGGGTCCTACGAGCAGTACTTC. The chain recombines TRBV2 with TRBJ2-7; tentative D call: TRBD1 (5 bases). The length of the CDR3 is 14 residues. Trimming removed 4 bases from V and 1 base from J, with 11 bases in between. The germline CDR1 and CDR2 sequences are SNHLY and FYNNEI.

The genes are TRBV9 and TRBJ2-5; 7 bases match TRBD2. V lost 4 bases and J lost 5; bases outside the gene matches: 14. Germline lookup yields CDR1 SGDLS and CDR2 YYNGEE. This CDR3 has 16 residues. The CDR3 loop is CASSRTPSGKGETQYF. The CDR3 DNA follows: TGTGCCAGCAGCCGAACCCCCAGCGGGAAGGGGGAGACCCAGTACTTC.

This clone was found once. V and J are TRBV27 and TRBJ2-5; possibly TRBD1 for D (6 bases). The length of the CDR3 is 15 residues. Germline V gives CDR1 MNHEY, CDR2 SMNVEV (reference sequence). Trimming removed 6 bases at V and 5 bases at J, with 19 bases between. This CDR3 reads CASRPPWGQLETQYF. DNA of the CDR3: TGTGCCAGCAGGCCACCTTGGGGGCAGTTGGAGACCCAGTACTTC.

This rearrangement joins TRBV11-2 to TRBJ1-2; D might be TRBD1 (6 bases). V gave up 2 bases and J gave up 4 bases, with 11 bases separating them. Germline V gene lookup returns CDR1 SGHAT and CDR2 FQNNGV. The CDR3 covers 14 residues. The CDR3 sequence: CASSLSGVLYGYTF. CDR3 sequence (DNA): TGTGCCAGCAGCTTATCAGGGGTCCTCTATGGCTACACCTTC. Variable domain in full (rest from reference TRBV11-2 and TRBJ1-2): EAGVAQSPRYKIIEKRQSVAFWCNPISGHATLYWYQQILGQGPKLLIQFQNNGVVDDSQLPKDRFSAERLKGVDSTLKIQPAKLEDSAVYLCASSLSGVLYGYTFGSGTRLTVV.